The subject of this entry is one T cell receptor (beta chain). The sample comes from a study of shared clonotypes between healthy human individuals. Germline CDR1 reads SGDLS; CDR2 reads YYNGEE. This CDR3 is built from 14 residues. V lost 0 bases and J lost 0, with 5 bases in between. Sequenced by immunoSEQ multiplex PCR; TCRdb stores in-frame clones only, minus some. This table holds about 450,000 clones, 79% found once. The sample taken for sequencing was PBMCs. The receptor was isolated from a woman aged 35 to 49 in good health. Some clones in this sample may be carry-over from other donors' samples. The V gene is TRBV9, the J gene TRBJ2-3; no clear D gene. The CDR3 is CASSVEPSTDTQYF. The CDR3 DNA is TGTGCCAGCAGCGTAGAGCCTAGCACAGATACGCAGTATTTT. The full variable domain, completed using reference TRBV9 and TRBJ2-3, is DSGVTQTPKHLITATGQRVTLRCSPRSGDLSVYWYQQSLDQGLQFLIQYYNGEERAKGNILERFSAQQFPDLHSELNLSSLELGDSALYFCASSVEPSTDTQYFGPGTRLTVL.